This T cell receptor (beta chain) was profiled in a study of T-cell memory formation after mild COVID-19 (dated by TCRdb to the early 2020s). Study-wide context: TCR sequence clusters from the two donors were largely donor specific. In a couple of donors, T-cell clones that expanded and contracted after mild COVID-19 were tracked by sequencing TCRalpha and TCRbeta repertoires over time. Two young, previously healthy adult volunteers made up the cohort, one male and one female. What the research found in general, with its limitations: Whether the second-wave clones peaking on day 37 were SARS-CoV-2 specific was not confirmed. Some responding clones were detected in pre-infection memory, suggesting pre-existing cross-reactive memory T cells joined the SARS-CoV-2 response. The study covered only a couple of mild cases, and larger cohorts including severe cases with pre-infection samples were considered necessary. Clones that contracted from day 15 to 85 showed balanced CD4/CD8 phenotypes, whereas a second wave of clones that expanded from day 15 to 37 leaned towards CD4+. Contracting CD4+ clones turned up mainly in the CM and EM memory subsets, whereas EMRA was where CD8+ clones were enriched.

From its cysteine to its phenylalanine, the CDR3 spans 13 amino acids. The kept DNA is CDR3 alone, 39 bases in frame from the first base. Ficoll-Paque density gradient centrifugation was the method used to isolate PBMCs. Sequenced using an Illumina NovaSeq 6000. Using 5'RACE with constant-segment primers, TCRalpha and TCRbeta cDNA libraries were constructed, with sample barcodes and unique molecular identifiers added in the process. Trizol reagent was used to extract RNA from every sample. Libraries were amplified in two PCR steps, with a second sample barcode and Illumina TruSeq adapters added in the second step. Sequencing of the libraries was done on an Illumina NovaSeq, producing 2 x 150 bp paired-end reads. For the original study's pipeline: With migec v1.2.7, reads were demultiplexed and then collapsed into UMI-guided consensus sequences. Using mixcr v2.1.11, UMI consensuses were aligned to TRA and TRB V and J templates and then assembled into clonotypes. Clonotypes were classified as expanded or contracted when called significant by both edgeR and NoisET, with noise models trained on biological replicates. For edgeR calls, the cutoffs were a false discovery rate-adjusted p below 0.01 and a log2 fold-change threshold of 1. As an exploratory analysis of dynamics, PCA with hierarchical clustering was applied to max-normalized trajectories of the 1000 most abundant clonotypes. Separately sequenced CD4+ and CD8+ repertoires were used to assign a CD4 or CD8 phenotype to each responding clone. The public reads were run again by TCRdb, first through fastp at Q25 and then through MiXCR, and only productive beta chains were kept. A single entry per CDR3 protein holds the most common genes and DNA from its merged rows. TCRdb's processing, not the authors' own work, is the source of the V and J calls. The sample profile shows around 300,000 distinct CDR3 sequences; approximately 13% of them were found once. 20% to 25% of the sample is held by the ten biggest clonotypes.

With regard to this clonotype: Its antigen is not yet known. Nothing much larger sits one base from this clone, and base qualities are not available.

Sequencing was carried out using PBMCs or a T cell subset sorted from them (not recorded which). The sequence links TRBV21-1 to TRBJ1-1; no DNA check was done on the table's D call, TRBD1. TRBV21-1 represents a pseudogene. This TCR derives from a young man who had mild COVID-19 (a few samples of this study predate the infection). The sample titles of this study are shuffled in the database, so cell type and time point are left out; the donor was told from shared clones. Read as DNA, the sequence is TGTGCCAGCATTAATGGACAGAACACTGAAGCTTTCTTT. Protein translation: CASINGQNTEAFF.